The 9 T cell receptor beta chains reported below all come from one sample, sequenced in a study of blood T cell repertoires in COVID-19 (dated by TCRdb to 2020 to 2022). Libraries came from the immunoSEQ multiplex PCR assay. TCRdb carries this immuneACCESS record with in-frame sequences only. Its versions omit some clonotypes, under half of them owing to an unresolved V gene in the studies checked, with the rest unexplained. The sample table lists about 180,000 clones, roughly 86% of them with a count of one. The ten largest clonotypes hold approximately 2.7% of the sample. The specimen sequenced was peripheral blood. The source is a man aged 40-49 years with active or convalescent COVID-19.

The CDR3 nucleotides are TGTGCCAGCAGTCTCACAGGGGCTGGGACTGAAGCTTTCTTT. As protein: CASSLTGAGTEAFF. The chain joins TRBV25-1 to TRBJ1-1, with 7 bases aligning to TRBD1. Trimming removed 5 bases from V and 5 bases from J; junction bases left unmatched: 8. This CDR3 is 14 amino acids long. Looked up from germline, CDR1 is MGHDK and CDR2 is SYGVNS.

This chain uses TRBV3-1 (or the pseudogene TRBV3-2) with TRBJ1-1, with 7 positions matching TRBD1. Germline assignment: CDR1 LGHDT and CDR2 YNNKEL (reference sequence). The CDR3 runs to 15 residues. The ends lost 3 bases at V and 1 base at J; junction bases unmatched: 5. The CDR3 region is CASSHLDRPNTEAFF. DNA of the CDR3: TGTGCCAGCAGCCATCTGGACAGGCCGAACACTGAAGCTTTCTTT.

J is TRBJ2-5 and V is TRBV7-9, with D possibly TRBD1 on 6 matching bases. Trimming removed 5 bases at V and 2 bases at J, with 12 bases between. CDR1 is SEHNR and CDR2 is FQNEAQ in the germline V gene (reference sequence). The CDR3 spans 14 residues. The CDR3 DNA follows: TGTGCCAGCAGCCCTCAGGGGCCACAAGAGACCCAGTACTTC. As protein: CASSPQGPQETQYF.

The CDR3 DNA is TGTGCCACCGCGACAGGGCCGAACTATGGCTACACCTTC. This codes for CATATGPNYGYTF. The genes are TRBV10-3 and TRBJ1-2; 7 bases agree with TRBD1. The J segment lost 2 bases and the V segment lost 10 bases, leaving 7 bases of the junction unmatched. The CDR3 covers 13 residues. The germline V gene encodes CDR1 ENHRY and CDR2 SYGVKD.

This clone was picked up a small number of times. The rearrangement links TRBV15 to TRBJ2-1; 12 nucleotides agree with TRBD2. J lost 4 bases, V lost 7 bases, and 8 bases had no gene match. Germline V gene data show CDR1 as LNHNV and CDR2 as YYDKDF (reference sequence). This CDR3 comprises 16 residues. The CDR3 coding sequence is TGTGCCACCACCCGCGGGGGGACTAGCGGGTACAATGAGCAGTTCTTC. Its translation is CATTRGGTSGYNEQFF.

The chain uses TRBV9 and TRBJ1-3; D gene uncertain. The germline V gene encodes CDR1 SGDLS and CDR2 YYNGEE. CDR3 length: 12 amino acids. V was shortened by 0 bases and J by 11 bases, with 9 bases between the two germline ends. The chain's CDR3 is CASSVVAGAIYF. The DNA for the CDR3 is TGTGCCAGCAGCGTAGTGGCCGGGGCCATATATTTT.

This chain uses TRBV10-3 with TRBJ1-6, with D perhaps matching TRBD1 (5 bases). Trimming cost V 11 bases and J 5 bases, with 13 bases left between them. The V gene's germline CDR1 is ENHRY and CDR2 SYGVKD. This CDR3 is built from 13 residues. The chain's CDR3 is CAVRGQDNSPLHF. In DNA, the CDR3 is TGTGCCGTTAGGGGCCAGGATAATTCACCCCTCCACTTT.

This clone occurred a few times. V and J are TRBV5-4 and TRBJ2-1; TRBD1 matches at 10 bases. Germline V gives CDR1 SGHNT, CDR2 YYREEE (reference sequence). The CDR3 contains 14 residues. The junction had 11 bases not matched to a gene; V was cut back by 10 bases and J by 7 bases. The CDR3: CAAKGTGESNEQFF. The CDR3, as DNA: TGTGCCGCCAAGGGGACAGGGGAGAGTAATGAGCAGTTCTTC.

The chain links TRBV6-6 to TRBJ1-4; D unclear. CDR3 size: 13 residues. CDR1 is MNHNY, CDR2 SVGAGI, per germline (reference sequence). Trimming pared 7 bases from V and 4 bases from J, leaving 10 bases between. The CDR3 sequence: CASNRHLNEKLFF. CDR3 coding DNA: TGTGCCAGCAACCGACACCTTAATGAAAAACTGTTTTTT.